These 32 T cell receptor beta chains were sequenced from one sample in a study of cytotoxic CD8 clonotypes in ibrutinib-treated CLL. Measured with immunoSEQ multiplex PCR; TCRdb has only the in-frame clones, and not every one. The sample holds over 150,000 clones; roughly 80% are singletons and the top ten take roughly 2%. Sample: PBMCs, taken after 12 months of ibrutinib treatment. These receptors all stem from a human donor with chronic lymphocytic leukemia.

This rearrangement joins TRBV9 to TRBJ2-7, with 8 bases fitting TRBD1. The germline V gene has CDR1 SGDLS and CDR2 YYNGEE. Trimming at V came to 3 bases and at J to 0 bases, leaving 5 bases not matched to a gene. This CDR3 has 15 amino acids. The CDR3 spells CASSERQGSSYEQYF. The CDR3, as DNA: TGTGCCAGCAGCGAAAGACAGGGGAGCTCCTACGAGCAGTACTTC.

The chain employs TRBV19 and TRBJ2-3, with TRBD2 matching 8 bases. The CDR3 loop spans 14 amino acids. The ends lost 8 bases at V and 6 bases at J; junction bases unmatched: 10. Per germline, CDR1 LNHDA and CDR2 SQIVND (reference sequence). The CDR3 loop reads CASGPGGGWDTQYF. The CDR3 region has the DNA TGTGCCAGTGGCCCGGGGGGGGGCTGGGATACGCAGTATTTT.

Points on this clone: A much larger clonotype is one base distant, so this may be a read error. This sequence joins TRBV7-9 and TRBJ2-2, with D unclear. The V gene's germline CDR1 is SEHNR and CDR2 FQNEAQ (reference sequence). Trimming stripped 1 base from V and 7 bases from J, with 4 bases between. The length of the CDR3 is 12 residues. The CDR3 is CASSLGVGELFF. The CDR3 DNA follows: TGTGCCAGCAGCTTAGGCGTCGGGGAGCTGTTTTTT.

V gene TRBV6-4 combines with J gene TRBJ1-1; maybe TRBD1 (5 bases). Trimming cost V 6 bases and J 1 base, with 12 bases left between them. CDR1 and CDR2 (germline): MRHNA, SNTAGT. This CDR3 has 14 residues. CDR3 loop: CASRSGHKNTEAFF. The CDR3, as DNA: TGTGCCAGCAGGTCAGGACACAAGAACACTGAAGCTTTCTTT.

CDR3 sequence (DNA): TGTGCCAGCAGTTTAAATGGCAGGGGAAACACCATATATTTT. This gives the protein CASSLNGRGNTIYF. The rearrangement links TRBV27 to TRBJ1-3; no clear D. The CDR3 totals 14 residues. The V end lost 2 bases, the J end lost 4 bases, and 9 bases lay between the germline ends. CDR1 and CDR2 from the germline V gene are MNHEY and SMNVEV (reference sequence).

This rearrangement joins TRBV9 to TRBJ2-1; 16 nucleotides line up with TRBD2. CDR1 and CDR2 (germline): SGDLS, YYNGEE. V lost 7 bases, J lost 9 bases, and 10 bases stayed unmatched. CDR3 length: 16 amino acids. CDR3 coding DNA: TGTGCCAGCGCTGGGACTAGCGGGGGGGCGACTGGTGAGCAGTTCTTC. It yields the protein CASAGTSGGATGEQFF.

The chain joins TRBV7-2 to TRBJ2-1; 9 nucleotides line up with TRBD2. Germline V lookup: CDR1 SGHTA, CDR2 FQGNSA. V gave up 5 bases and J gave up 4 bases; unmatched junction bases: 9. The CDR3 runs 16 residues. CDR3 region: CASSRIAGVGYNEQFF. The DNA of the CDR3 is TGTGCCAGCAGCCGAATAGCGGGAGTGGGTTACAATGAGCAGTTCTTC.

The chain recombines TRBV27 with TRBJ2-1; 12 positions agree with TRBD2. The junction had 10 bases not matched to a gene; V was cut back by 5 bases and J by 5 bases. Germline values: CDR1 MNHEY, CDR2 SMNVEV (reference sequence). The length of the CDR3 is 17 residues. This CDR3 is CASSLLPGLAGHNEQFF. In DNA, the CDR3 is TGTGCCAGCAGTCTCCTCCCCGGACTAGCGGGACACAATGAGCAGTTCTTC.

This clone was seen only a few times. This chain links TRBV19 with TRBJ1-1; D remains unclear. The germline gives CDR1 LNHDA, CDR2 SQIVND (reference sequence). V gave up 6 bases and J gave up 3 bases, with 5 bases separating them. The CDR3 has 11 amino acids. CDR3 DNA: TGTGCCAGTAGCGGGGACACTGAAGCTTTCTTT. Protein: CASSGDTEAFF.

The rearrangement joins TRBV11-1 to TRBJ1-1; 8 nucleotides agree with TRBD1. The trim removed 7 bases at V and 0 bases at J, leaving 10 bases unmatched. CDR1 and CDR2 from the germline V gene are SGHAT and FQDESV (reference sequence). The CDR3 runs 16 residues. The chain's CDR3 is CASTRGPPPLNTEAFF. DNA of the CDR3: TGTGCCAGCACCAGGGGGCCTCCACCACTGAACACTGAAGCTTTCTTT.

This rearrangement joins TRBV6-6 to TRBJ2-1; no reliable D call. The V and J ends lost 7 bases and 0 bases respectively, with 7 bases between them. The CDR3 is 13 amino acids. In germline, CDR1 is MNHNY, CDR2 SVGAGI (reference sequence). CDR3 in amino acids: CASKVPSYNEQFF. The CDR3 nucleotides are TGTGCCAGCAAGGTTCCCTCCTACAATGAGCAGTTCTTC.

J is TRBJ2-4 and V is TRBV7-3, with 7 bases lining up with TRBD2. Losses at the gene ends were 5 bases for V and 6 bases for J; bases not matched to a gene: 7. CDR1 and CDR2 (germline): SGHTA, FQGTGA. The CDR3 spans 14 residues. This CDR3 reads CASSPGTIGNIQYF. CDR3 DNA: TGTGCCAGCAGCCCGGGGACTATAGGAAACATTCAGTACTTC. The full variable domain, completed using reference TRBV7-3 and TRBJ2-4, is GAGVSQTPSNKVTEKGKYVELRCDPISGHTALYWYRQSLGQGPEFLIYFQGTGAADDSGLPNDRFFAVRPEGSVSTLKIQRTERGDSAVYLCASSPGTIGNIQYFGAGTRLSVL.

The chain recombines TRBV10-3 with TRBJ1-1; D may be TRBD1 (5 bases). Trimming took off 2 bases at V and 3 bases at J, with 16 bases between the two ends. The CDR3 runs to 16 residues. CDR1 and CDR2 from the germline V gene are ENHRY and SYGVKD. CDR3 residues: CAISEPTGRVDTEAFF. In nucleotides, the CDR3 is TGTGCCATCAGTGAGCCCACGGGCAGGGTGGACACTGAAGCTTTCTTT.

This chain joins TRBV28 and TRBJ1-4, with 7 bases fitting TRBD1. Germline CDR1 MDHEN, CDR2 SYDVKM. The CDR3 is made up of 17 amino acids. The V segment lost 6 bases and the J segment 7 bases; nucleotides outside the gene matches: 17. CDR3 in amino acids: CASRDRVGEFRAEKLFF. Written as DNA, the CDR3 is TGTGCCAGCAGAGACAGGGTTGGGGAGTTCCGGGCTGAAAAACTGTTTTTT.

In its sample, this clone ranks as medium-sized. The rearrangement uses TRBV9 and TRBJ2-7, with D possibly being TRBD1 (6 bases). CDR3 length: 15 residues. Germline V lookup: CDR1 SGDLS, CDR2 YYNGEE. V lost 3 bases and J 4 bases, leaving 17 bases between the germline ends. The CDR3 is CASSATEFQGYEQYF. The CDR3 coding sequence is TGTGCCAGCAGCGCAACCGAATTCCAGGGGTACGAGCAGTACTTC.

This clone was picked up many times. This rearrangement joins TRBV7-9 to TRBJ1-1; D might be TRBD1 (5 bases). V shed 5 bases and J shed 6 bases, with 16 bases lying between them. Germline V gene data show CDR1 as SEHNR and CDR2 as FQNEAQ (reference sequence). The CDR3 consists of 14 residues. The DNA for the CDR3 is TGTGCCAGCAGCATGGGGGAGTCAAGATCTGAAGCTTTCTTT. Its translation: CASSMGESRSEAFF.

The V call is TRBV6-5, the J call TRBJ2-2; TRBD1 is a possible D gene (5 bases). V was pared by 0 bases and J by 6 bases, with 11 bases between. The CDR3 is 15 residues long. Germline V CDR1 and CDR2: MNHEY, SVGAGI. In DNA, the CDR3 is TGTGCCAGCAGTTACTCTGGGGCCTCCCCCGGGGAGCTGTTTTTT. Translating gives CASSYSGASPGELFF.

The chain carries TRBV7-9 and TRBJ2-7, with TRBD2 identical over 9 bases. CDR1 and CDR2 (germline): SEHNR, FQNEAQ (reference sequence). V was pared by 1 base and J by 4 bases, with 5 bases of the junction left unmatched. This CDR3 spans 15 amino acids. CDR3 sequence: CASSLVVAGVYEQYF. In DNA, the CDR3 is TGTGCCAGCAGCTTAGTGGTAGCGGGGGTGTACGAGCAGTACTTC.

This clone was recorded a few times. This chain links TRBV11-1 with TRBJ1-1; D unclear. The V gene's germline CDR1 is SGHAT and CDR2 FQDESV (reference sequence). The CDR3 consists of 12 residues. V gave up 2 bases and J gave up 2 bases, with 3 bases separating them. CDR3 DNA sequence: TGTGCCAGCAGCTTACATAACACTGAAGCTTTCTTT. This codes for CASSLHNTEAFF.

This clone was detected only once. CDR3: CASSWGGSYNEQFF. CDR3 in DNA: TGTGCCAGCAGCTGGGGGGGGTCCTACAATGAGCAGTTCTTC. V gene TRBV7-2 combines with J gene TRBJ2-1; 7 bases map to TRBD2. V trimming: 4 bases; J trimming: 1 base; junction bases outside the gene matches: 1. The germline CDR1 and CDR2 sequences are SGHTA and FQGNSA. This CDR3 region has 14 residues.

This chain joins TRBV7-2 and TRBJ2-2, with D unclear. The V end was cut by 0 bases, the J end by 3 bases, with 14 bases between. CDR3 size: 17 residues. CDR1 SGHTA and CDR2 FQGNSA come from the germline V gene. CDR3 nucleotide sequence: TGTGCCAGCAGCTTAGCTCCGGTTACCACCTACACCGGGGAGCTGTTTTTT. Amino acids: CASSLAPVTTYTGELFF.

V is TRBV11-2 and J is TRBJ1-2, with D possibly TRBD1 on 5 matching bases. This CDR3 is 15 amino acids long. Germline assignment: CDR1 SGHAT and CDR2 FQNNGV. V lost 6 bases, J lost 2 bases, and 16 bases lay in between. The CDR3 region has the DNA TGTGCCAGCAGAGAGGGGCAAGCCAGAAACTATGGCTACACCTTC. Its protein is CASREGQARNYGYTF.

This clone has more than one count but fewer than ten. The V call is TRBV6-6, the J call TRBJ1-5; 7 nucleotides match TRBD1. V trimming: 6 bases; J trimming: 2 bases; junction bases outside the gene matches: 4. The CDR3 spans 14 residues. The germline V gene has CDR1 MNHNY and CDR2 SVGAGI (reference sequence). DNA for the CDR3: TGTGCCAGCAGAGGGGGCGCGGGCAATCAGCCCCAGCATTTT. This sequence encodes CASRGGAGNQPQHF.

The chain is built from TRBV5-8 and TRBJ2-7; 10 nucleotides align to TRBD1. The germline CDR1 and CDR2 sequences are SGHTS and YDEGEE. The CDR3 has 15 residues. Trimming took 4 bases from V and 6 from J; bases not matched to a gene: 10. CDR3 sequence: CASSVTGTGEGEQYF. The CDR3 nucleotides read TGTGCCAGCAGCGTGACCGGGACAGGGGAGGGCGAGCAGTACTTC.

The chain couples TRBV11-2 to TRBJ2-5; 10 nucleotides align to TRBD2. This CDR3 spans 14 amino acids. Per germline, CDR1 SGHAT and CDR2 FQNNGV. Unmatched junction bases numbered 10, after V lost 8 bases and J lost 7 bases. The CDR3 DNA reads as TGTGCCAGCGGACTAGCGGTGGAGGGGGGGACCCAGTACTTC. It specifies CASGLAVEGGTQYF.

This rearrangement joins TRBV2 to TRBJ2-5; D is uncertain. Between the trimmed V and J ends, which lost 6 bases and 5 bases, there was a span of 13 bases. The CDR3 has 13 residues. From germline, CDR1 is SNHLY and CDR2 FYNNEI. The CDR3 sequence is CASRAWTEETQYF. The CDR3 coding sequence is TGTGCCAGCAGGGCCTGGACCGAGGAGACCCAGTACTTC.

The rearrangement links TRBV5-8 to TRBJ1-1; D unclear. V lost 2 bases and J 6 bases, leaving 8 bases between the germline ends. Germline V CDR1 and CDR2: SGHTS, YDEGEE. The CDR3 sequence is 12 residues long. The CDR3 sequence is CASSFPPAEAFF. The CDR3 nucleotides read TGTGCCAGCAGCTTCCCCCCCGCTGAAGCTTTCTTT.

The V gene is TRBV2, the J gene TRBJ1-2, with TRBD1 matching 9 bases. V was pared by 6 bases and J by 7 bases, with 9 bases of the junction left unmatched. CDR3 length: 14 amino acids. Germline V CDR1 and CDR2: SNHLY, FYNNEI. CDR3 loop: CASRKLQGAGGYTF. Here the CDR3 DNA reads TGTGCCAGCAGAAAATTACAGGGGGCTGGTGGCTACACCTTC.

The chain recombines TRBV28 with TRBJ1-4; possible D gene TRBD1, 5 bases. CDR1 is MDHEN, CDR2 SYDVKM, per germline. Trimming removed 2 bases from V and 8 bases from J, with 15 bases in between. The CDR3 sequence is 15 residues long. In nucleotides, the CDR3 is TGTGCCAGCAGTTTAAAGGGGCGAGTTGTGGAAAAACTGTTTTTT. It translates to CASSLKGRVVEKLFF.

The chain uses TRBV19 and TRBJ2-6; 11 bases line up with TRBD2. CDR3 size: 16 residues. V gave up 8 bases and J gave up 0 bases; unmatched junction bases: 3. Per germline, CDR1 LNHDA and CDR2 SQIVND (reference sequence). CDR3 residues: CASGLAGNSGANVLTF. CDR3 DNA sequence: TGTGCCAGTGGACTAGCGGGTAACTCTGGGGCCAACGTCCTGACTTTC.

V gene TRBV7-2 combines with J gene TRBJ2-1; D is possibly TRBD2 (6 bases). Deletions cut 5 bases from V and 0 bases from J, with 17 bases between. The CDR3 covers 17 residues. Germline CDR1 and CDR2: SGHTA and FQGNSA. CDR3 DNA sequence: TGTGCCAGCAGCCCGAAGGCGGCTAGCGCCTCCTACAATGAGCAGTTCTTC. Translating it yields CASSPKAASASYNEQFF.

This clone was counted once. The DNA for the CDR3 is TGCGCCAGCAGCACCGGGACAGGGAGCTCCTACGAGCAGTACTTC. Amino acid sequence: CASSTGTGSSYEQYF. The rearrangement links TRBV5-1 to TRBJ2-7; 9 bases align to TRBD1. V trimming: 4 bases; J trimming: 0 bases; junction bases outside the gene matches: 5. The germline gives CDR1 SGHRS, CDR2 YFSETQ. This CDR3 is built from 15 residues. Supplemented by reference TRBV5-1 and TRBJ2-7, the full variable domain reads KAGVTQTPRYLIKTRGQQVTLSCSPISGHRSVSWYQQTPGQGLQFLFEYFSETQRNKGNFPGRFSGRQFSNSRSEMNVSTLELGDSALYLCASSTGTGSSYEQYFGPGTRLTVT.